This TCR beta chain was documented in a study of blood T cell repertoires in COVID-19. Trimming cost V 8 bases and J 2 bases; bases outside gene matches: 11. This CDR3 comprises 15 residues. Germline CDR1 is SGHRS and CDR2 is YFSETQ. In the authors' workflow: Quantification of nucleated cells was approximated via reference gene primer amplification. TCRdb's table, derived via immunoSEQ multiplex PCR, lists solely in-frame clones and lacks some. That table furnishes V, J and clone size, whereas the DNA furnished D and trimming. Of around 55,000 clones in the sample, 80% to 90% were seen once. Seattle patients were enrolled while actively infected and followed longitudinally.

This TCR derives from a man aged 35-49 years with COVID-19, enrolled during active disease. The chain has TRBV5-1 and TRBJ2-7, with 9 bases fitting TRBD1. The sample was peripheral blood. DNA of the CDR3: TGCGCCAGTAGATTATCGGGACAGGGCCCCTACGAGCAGTACTTC. Its translation: CASRLSGQGPYEQYF.